The present T cell receptor (beta chain) was sequenced within a study of beta chain features in type 1 diabetes (dated by TCRdb to 2016 to 2019). For the study in its entirety: Mean age, gender distribution, total cell number and subset yield were not different between patients and healthy donors. A total of roughly 100 million sorted cells were examined across all samples, and the number of cells per subset was strongly correlated with RNA yield. In the study, recently diagnosed type 1 diabetes patients and matched healthy donors were compared on the TCRB repertoires of their sorted circulating CD4+ T cell subsets. Regulatory and stem cell-like memory subsets were isolated from only 8 patients and roughly 8 healthy donors, whereas naive and central memory subsets came from all 28 donors.

From the germline V gene, CDR1 is SNHLY and CDR2 is FYNNEI. V is cut back by 8 bases and J by 6 bases, with 4 bases in the junction unmatched. Inclusive of the bounding cysteine and phenylalanine, the CDR3 is 13 residues long. Only the CDR3 portion is preserved as DNA: 39 bases, with reading frame beginning at the first base. Summary of the overall study and its limitations: Patients with type 1 diabetes made fewer insertions and deleted more nucleotides at VDJ recombination sites, implying thymic rearrangement abnormalities. Because cDNA rather than genomic DNA was sequenced, highly expressing activated cells could have been over-represented, although no difference in activation and CD3 levels was found between groups. A moderate but significant shortening of TCRB CDR3 length was observed in type 1 diabetes patients in all four CD4+ subsets. Shorter templates might have been favored by PCR, but patient and control samples were amplified and corrected together, so both groups would have been affected equally by any skew. Naive, central memory and regulatory TCRB repertoires appeared more similar among patients than among healthy donors. Only small numbers of individuals were included in the HLA sub-analyses, which left unresolved whether HLA type had any influence on TCRB rearrangement.

Of note for this clone: No cognate antigen has been identified for it. Base qualities are missing; no much larger clone stands one base away.

Each donor gave one peripheral blood draw, averaging roughly 0.11 L, which was collected into heparinised tubes. Naive, central memory, regulatory and stem cell-like memory CD4+ T cells were sorted on a BD FACSAria II using a panel including CD45RO, CCR7, CD25, CD127, CD95 and CD27. A purity above 95% was achieved for all sorted populations. Right away, PBMCs were isolated by Lymphoprep density gradient centrifugation and were stained directly, with no culture step. So that batch effects would be minimized, each experiment stained and sorted samples in pairs, pairing one healthy donor with one patient. The entire amount of isolated RNA was reverse transcribed using the High Capacity cDNA Reverse Transcription Kit, so the sequenced TCRB transcripts were expressed ones. Deep immunoSEQ sequencing was performed on naive, central memory and regulatory T cell samples, with an average of roughly 3.6 million total reads per sample. Sorted cells were lysed in RLT buffer, and RNA was extracted using DNase-treated RNeasy Micro or Mini kits according to cell number. To prevent cross-contamination, every cell subset was processed on its own, while patient and healthy donor samples were processed together. The immunoSEQ multiplex PCR was used to amplify TCRB sequences from cDNA, generating 87-bp fragments that spanned the CDR3 region. Sequencing of the amplicons was performed on the Illumina HiSeq platform. Per the source publication's procedure: Synthetic template baselines were used to correct PCR bias computationally, reads within Hamming distance 2 were collapsed together, and singletons that could not be merged were discarded. Reads were aligned to IMGT to assign V, D and J genes, CDR3 length, and insertions or deletions at six rearrangement sites. Within each subset, clonotype counts were normalized to sorted cell number, after which true diversity and Gini coefficients were computed with the tcR R package. The overlap coefficient, calculated on TCRB nucleotide sequences, was used to quantify repertoire sharing. Out-of-frame TCRB sequences from naive cells were analyzed to stand in for the pre-selection repertoire. TCRdb stores this immuneACCESS table with in-frame sequences only. Part of the clones is absent; in the studies checked, under half of the shortfall reflects unresolved V genes, and no reason is known for the rest. Clone size and V and J calls were adopted from that table, with D and trimming inferred from the DNA. Counted in this sample were hundreds of thousands of clones; less than 20% of them appeared once. The ten most abundant clones make up more than 0.08% of the sample.

The receptor comes from a man between 18 and 29 years old in good health. The sample was naive CD4+ T cells from blood. The cell subset or site label, read with the paper, signifies: true naive CD4+ T cells. This sequence uses TRBV2 and TRBJ1-6, with 7 junctional bases fitting TRBD1. In nucleotides, the sequence is TGTGCCAGCTCGGGACAGCTTAATTCACCCCTCCACTTT. This gives the protein CASSGQLNSPLHF.